The following is a T cell receptor (beta chain) sequence with its context. Generated by immunoSEQ multiplex PCR, the TCRdb table keeps only in-frame clones and is missing some. The sample gives about 100,000 clones, 70% to 90% of which show up once; around a fifth is in the top ten. This record comes from a study of control samples from healthy donors and cancer patients. CDR3 length equals 13 residues. Trimming took 1 base from V and 10 from J, leaving 8 bases between them. Germline CDR1 SGHTA, CDR2 FQGTGA. The sequenced sample consisted of blood. The TCR was taken from a man aged 30-40 years in good health. The rearrangement uses TRBV7-3 and TRBJ1-6, with D maybe TRBD1 (6 bases). The CDR3 DNA follows: TGTGCCAGCAGCTTAATCGGGGGCTCACCCCTCCACTTT. This gives the protein CASSLIGGSPLHF.